These 10 T cell receptor beta chains came from one sample sequenced in a study of blood T cell repertoires in COVID-19. Sequencing used immunoSEQ multiplex PCR; TCRdb keeps in-frame clones, though not all of them. The data show around 30,000 clones, with 70% to 90% seen just once and around 9.9% held by the top ten. Material for sequencing was peripheral blood. All receptors derive from a human donor in a cohort sampled during active COVID-19.

The chain couples TRBV5-8 to TRBJ2-3; D is possibly TRBD1 (6 bases). Trimming shortened V by 1 base and J by 8 bases, and 14 bases separated the two germline ends. CDR3 length: 14 amino acids. Germline V gene lookup returns CDR1 SGHTS and CDR2 YDEGEE. The CDR3 bases are TGTGCCAGCAGCTTGTTGGACAGTTATGTTACGCAGTATTTT. Protein product: CASSLLDSYVTQYF.

The rearrangement links TRBV15 to TRBJ2-3; 7 nucleotides match TRBD2. Looked up from germline, CDR1 is LNHNV and CDR2 is YYDKDF (reference sequence). The ends lost 3 bases at V and 3 bases at J; junction bases unmatched: 9. The CDR3 spans 16 residues. The DNA for the CDR3 is TGTGCCACCAGCAGGTGGACTAACGGGGGGACAGATACGCAGTATTTT. Its protein is CATSRWTNGGTDTQYF.

The rearrangement uses TRBV15 and TRBJ1-1; 7 nucleotides agree with TRBD1. In germline, CDR1 is LNHNV, CDR2 YYDKDF (reference sequence). J lost 4 bases, V lost 2 bases, and 13 bases had no gene match. The CDR3 covers 17 residues. CDR3 nucleotide sequence: TGTGCCACCAGCAGACGACCCTTGAGGGGGCGGGGCACTGAAGCTTTCTTT. Its protein is CATSRRPLRGRGTEAFF. Full variable domain (outside the CDR3, taken from reference TRBV15 and TRBJ1-1): DAMVIQNPRYQVTQFGKPVTLSCSQTLNHNVMYWYQQKSSQAPKLLFHYYDKDFNNEADTPDNFQSRRPNTSFCFLDIRSPGLGDTAMYLCATSRRPLRGRGTEAFFGQGTRLTVV.

The CDR3 here is CASSQARANQPQHF. Written as DNA, the CDR3 is TGTGCCAGCAGCCAAGCCAGGGCCAATCAGCCCCAGCATTTT. The chain recombines TRBV3-1 (or the pseudogene TRBV3-2) with TRBJ1-5, with TRBD1 as a possible D gene (5 bases). V lost 1 base to trimming and J lost 3 bases, with 7 bases between them. The CDR3 covers 14 residues. CDR1 LGHDT and CDR2 YNNKEL come from the germline V gene (reference sequence).

This chain connects TRBV6-6 to TRBJ2-6, with D tentatively TRBD1 (6 bases). This CDR3 contains 15 residues. V was pared by 11 bases and J by 0 bases, with 14 bases between. Germline CDR1 MNHNY, CDR2 SVGAGI (reference sequence). CDR3: CACKGDDSGANVLTF. The CDR3 DNA follows: TGTGCCTGCAAGGGGGATGACTCTGGGGCCAACGTCCTGACTTTC.

This chain joins TRBV10-3 and TRBJ1-1; a weak D match, TRBD1 (6 bases). The V and J ends lost 9 bases and 7 bases respectively, with 18 bases between them. The CDR3 is 13 amino acids. Germline CDR1 is ENHRY and CDR2 is SYGVKD. The CDR3 bases are TGTGCCATTCGTGGGGGGGCAAGATTTGAAGCTTTCTTT. This encodes CAIRGGARFEAFF.

The chain recombines TRBV19 with TRBJ2-5, with 8 positions matching TRBD2. V gave up 4 bases and J gave up 7 bases; unmatched junction bases: 11. This CDR3 has 15 amino acids. In germline, CDR1 is LNHDA, CDR2 SQIVND (reference sequence). CDR3: CASSRDGGVGATQYF. CDR3 bases: TGTGCCAGTAGTAGAGACGGGGGGGTCGGCGCGACCCAGTACTTC. Full variable domain (missing parts from reference TRBV19 and TRBJ2-5): DGGITQSPKYLFRKEGQNVTLSCEQNLNHDAMYWYRQDPGQGLRLIYYSQIVNDFQKGDIAEGYSVSREKKESFPLTVTSAQKNPTAFYLCASSRDGGVGATQYFGPGTRLLVL.

The chain uses TRBV21-1 and TRBJ2-3; TRBD1 is the table's D call, not checked against the DNA. TRBV21-1 is noted as a pseudogene. The CDR3 contains 15 residues. In DNA, the CDR3 is TGTGCCAGCACCAGGGGGCGAAAGAGCACAGATACGCAGTATTTT. Its protein is CASTRGRKSTDTQYF.

This clone came up once. This sequence joins TRBV30 and TRBJ1-2; D gene unclear. V was trimmed by 3 bases and J by 2 bases, leaving 10 bases between them. CDR1 and CDR2 (germline): GTSNPN, SVGIG (reference sequence). The CDR3 sequence is 13 residues long. The CDR3 sequence is CAWRRQANYGYTF. In DNA, the CDR3 is TGTGCCTGGAGACGGCAGGCCAACTATGGCTACACCTTC. Full variable domain (rest looked up from reference TRBV30 and TRBJ1-2): SQTIHQWPATLVQPVGSPLSLECTVEGTSNPNLYWYRQAAGRGLQLLFYSVGIGQISSEVPQNLSASRPQDRQFILSSKKLLLSDSGFYLCAWRRQANYGYTFGSGTRLTVV.

CDR3 nucleotide sequence: TGTGCCAGCAGCCAAGATTTAGCGGGGGCCAAAAACATTCAGTACTTC. It specifies CASSQDLAGAKNIQYF. The chain is built from TRBV3-1 (or the pseudogene TRBV3-2) and TRBJ2-4; 8 nucleotides line up with TRBD2. Germline V gene sequence: CDR1 LGHDT, CDR2 YNNKEL (reference sequence). With 0 bases clipped from V and 1 base from J, the junction kept 2 bases outside the gene matches. CDR3 length equals 16 residues.